This TCR beta chain comes out of a study of beta chain features in type 1 diabetes (dated 2018 in TCRdb). Study-wide context: Patients and healthy donors did not differ in mean age, gender distribution, total cell number or subset yield. Regulatory and stem cell-like memory subsets were isolated from only 8 patients and roughly eight healthy donors, whereas naive and central memory subsets came from all 30 or so donors. Across all samples, almost 110 million sorted cells were examined, and cell number per subset correlated strongly with RNA yield. The study compared TCRB repertoires of sorted circulating CD4+ T cell subsets between recently diagnosed type 1 diabetes patients and matched healthy donors.

The CDR3 sequence holds 15 residues, the cysteine and phenylalanine included. Of all the DNA, just the CDR3 is kept, 45 bases in frame from base 1. V lost 0 bases and J lost 1 base; the stretch between them is 10 bases long. Taken from the germline V gene (reference sequence), the CDR1 and CDR2 loops are GTSNPN and SVGIG. The entire isolated RNA was reverse transcribed using the High Capacity cDNA Reverse Transcription Kit, and thus expressed TCRB transcripts were sequenced. Deep immunoSEQ sequencing was performed on naive, central memory and regulatory T cell samples, with an average of around 3.5 million total reads per sample. Sorted cells were lysed in RLT buffer and RNA was extracted with DNase-treated RNeasy Micro or Mini kits, depending on cell number. Each cell subset was processed separately to prevent cross-contamination, with patient and healthy donor samples processed together. TCRB sequences were amplified from cDNA with the immunoSEQ multiplex PCR, producing 87-bp fragments spanning the CDR3 region. Sequencing of the amplicons was performed on the Illumina HiSeq platform. On the authors' methods: Synthetic template baselines were used to correct PCR bias computationally, reads within Hamming distance 2 were collapsed together, and singletons that could not be merged were discarded. Reads were aligned against IMGT so that V, D and J genes, CDR3 length and insertions or deletions at six rearrangement sites could be assigned. Within each subset, clonotype counts were normalized to sorted cell number, and only after that were true diversity and Gini coefficients computed with the tcR R package. The overlap coefficient, calculated on TCRB nucleotide sequences, was used to quantify repertoire sharing. Out-of-frame TCRB sequences from naive cells were analyzed to stand in for the pre-selection repertoire. TCRdb stores this immuneACCESS table with in-frame sequences only. Part of the clones is absent; in the studies checked, under half of the shortfall reflects unresolved V genes, and no reason is known for the rest. D and trimming were read from the DNA, whereas the V and J calls and clone size are those reported in that table. The sample table lists about 370,000 clones, more than 13% of them with a count of one. Of the sample, roughly 0.017% falls within the top ten clones.

Each donor gave one peripheral blood draw, averaging approximately 0.12 L, which was collected into heparinised tubes. Naive, central memory, regulatory and stem cell-like memory CD4+ T cells were sorted on a BD FACSAria II using a panel including CD45RO, CCR7, CD25, CD127, CD95 and CD27. A purity above 98% was achieved for all sorted populations. PBMCs were isolated right away by Lymphoprep density gradient centrifugation and were stained directly, without culture. To minimize batch effects, samples were stained and sorted in pairs, one healthy donor with one patient per experiment. Overall study results and their limits: At VDJ recombination sites, type 1 diabetes patients had fewer insertions and more deleted nucleotides, which implies abnormalities in thymic rearrangement. Because cDNA rather than genomic DNA was sequenced, highly expressing activated cells could have been over-represented, although no difference in activation and CD3 levels was found between groups. A moderate but significant shortening of TCRB CDR3 length was observed in type 1 diabetes patients in all four CD4+ subsets. PCR might favor shorter templates, but patient and control samples were amplified and corrected together, so any skew would affect both groups equally. Because the HLA sub-analyses included only small numbers of individuals, any influence of HLA type on TCRB rearrangement was left unresolved. The naive, central memory and regulatory TCRB repertoires appeared to resemble one another more closely among patients than among healthy donors.

About this clone: Its antigen remains unidentified. Base qualities are missing; no much larger clone stands one base away.

This receptor was taken from a woman between 18 and 30 years old in good health. The chain links TRBV30 with TRBJ1-5; a weak D assignment points to TRBD1 (6 bases agree). Material: naive CD4+ T cells from blood. This specimen's cell subset or site label, per the study, means: true naive CD4+ T cells. The CDR3 protein: CAWSVTGLSNQPQHF. The nucleotide sequence is TGTGCCTGGAGTGTAACAGGGCTGAGCAATCAGCCCCAGCATTTT.